Listed below are T cell receptor beta chains from one sample, sequenced in a study of blood T cell repertoires in COVID-19. TCRdb's copy holds only in-frame clones and misses some; the assay was immunoSEQ multiplex PCR. Of 95,000 to 120,000 clones detected, over 80% appear once; the ten largest clones hold just over 4%. The sample taken for sequencing was peripheral blood. The receptors were gathered from a woman in her seventies with acute or convalescent COVID-19. Both conserved end residues are part of each CDR3. D genes are given only for firm matches. Some rows have no size entry. The others give once, few or many, or a class for an expanded clone.

j_gene,abundance,d_gene,v_gene,CDR3aa,CDR3nt
TRBJ2-5,-,-,TRBV19,CASSIGGGRTQYF,TGTGCCAGTAGTATAGGAGGGGGTCGGACCCAGTACTTC
TRBJ1-1,-,-,TRBV19,CASNQDGAGEAFF,TGTGCCAGTAATCAGGATGGAGCAGGGGAAGCTTTCTTT
TRBJ2-2,-,-,TRBV3-1/TRBV3-2,CASSQRRAGNTGELFF,TGTGCCAGCAGCCAACGGCGGGCAGGCAACACCGGGGAGCTGTTTTTT
TRBJ1-4,-,-,TRBV5-4,CASSRGGSTNEKLFF,TGTGCCAGCAGTAGGGGGGGATCAACTAATGAAAAACTGTTTTTT
TRBJ1-4,few,-,TRBV27,CASSALPPGSREKLFF,TGTGCCAGCAGTGCCCTACCCCCCGGGAGTCGGGAAAAACTGTTTTTT
TRBJ2-6,-,-,TRBV6-5,CASRTRSGANVLTF,TGTGCCAGCAGAACACGATCTGGGGCCAACGTCCTGACTTTC
TRBJ2-2,many,TRBD2,TRBV11-2,CASSRLLAGAGGELFF,TGTGCCAGCAGCCGACTCCTAGCGGGGGCGGGCGGGGAGCTGTTTTTT
TRBJ2-7,-,TRBD1,TRBV28,CASSSTGGRRNEQYF,TGTGCCAGCAGTTCCACAGGGGGAAGGAGGAACGAGCAGTACTTC
TRBJ2-1,-,TRBD2,TRBV10-3,CAINEGGISYNEQFF,TGTGCCATCAACGAGGGAGGGATCTCCTACAATGAGCAGTTCTTC
TRBJ2-2,-,-,TRBV7-9,CASSLGARGNTGELFF,TGTGCCAGCAGCTTAGGGGCCAGGGGCAACACCGGGGAGCTGTTTTTT
TRBJ1-1,-,-,TRBV11-3,CASSQDRVNTEAFF,TGTGCCAGCAGCCAGGACAGAGTGAACACTGAAGCTTTCTTT
TRBJ2-1,-,TRBD2,TRBV7-3,CASSPTSDINEQFF,TGTGCCAGCAGCCCGACTAGCGATATTAATGAGCAGTTCTTC
TRBJ1-5,few,-,TRBV7-2,CASSLDGPTYSNQPQHF,TGTGCCAGCAGCTTAGATGGGCCCACCTATAGCAATCAGCCCCAGCATTTT
TRBJ2-1,-,TRBD2,TRBV7-9,CASSWSREGWIEQFF,TGTGCCAGCAGCTGGTCCCGGGAGGGGTGGATCGAGCAGTTCTTC
TRBJ2-2,-,TRBD1,TRBV29-1,CSARDRENTGELFF,TGCAGCGCGCGGGACAGGGAGAACACCGGGGAGCTGTTTTTT
TRBJ1-2,-,-,TRBV28,CASRFPSTSGGYTF,TGTGCCAGCAGGTTTCCGTCGACTAGTGGCGGCTACACCTTC
TRBJ2-2,-,-,TRBV7-2,CASSLANPGTGELFF,TGTGCCAGCAGCTTAGCAAACCCCGGCACCGGGGAGCTGTTTTTT
TRBJ1-6,few,-,TRBV28,CASSPGQRNSPLHF,TGTGCCAGCAGTCCCGGACAGAGAAATTCACCCCTCCACTTT
TRBJ1-2,-,-,TRBV6-5,CASSSDLTRNYGYTF,TGTGCCAGCAGTTCCGACCTGACAAGGAACTATGGCTACACCTTC
TRBJ2-7,-,TRBD1,TRBV6-5,CASSYQNRGSYEQYF,TGTGCCAGCAGTTACCAAAACAGGGGTTCCTACGAGCAGTACTTC
TRBJ2-1,-,TRBD2,TRBV7-9,CASSATSGGLRKQFF,TGTGCCAGCAGCGCTACTAGCGGGGGGCTTAGGAAGCAGTTCTTC
TRBJ2-3,-,TRBD2,TRBV7-2,CASSHDRTSGGAHTQYF,TGTGCCAGCAGCCACGACCGGACTAGCGGGGGGGCCCATACGCAGTATTTT
TRBJ1-1,few,-,TRBV29-1,CSVEVIGSMLRDTEAFF,TGCAGCGTTGAAGTCATAGGGAGCATGCTTAGGGACACTGAAGCTTTCTTT
TRBJ1-2,few,TRBD1,TRBV27,CASSLTGEGYTF,TGTGCCAGCAGCTTAACAGGGGAGGGCTACACCTTC
TRBJ1-2,-,-,TRBV7-9,CASSQQERRGYGYTF,TGTGCCAGCAGCCAACAGGAAAGGCGCGGCTATGGCTACACCTTC
TRBJ2-7,-,TRBD2,TRBV4-1,CASSQDLTSGRYEQYF,TGCGCCAGCAGCCAAGACCTGACTAGCGGGAGGTACGAGCAGTACTTC
TRBJ2-7,-,TRBD2,TRBV11-2,CASSLDRWGLAGVYEQYF,TGTGCCAGCAGCTTAGACCGCTGGGGCCTAGCGGGAGTCTACGAGCAGTACTTC
TRBJ2-6,once,-,TRBV18,CASSPFRRGLILSGANVLTF,TGTGCCAGCTCACCTTTCAGGCGGGGCTTGATCCTCTCTGGGGCCAACGTCCTGACTTTC
TRBJ1-1,-,TRBD1,TRBV6-5,CASSPPGQGGTEAFF,TGTGCCAGCAGTCCTCCGGGACAGGGAGGCACTGAAGCTTTCTTT
TRBJ1-2,-,-,TRBV28,CASRTGGSGYTF,TGTGCCAGCAGGACCGGGGGGAGCGGCTACACCTTC
TRBJ2-3,-,-,TRBV11-2,CASSPASTDTQYF,TGTGCCAGCAGCCCTGCGAGCACAGATACGCAGTATTTT
TRBJ2-2,-,TRBD2,TRBV9,CASSLSTSGGTGELFF,TGTGCCAGCAGCTTATCGACTAGCGGGGGTACCGGGGAGCTGTTTTTT
TRBJ1-2,-,-,TRBV28,CASTYRDGYTF,TGTGCCAGCACCTACAGGGACGGCTACACCTTC
TRBJ2-1,once,-,TRBV5-1,CASATGGTHNEQFF,TGCGCCAGCGCCACAGGCGGGACGCACAATGAGCAGTTCTTC
TRBJ1-2,once,TRBD1,TRBV28,CASIPPGTGLLGYTF,TGTGCCAGCATCCCGCCCGGGACAGGGCTTCTGGGCTACACCTTC
TRBJ2-1,-,TRBD2,TRBV28,CASTGLAASYNEQFF,TGTGCCAGCACTGGACTAGCGGCGTCCTACAATGAGCAGTTCTTC
TRBJ2-3,-,TRBD1,TRBV11-2,CASSRAGGADTQYF,TGTGCCAGCAGCCGGGCAGGGGGCGCAGATACGCAGTATTTT
TRBJ1-1,-,TRBD1,TRBV9,CASSVEGQGRAEAFF,TGTGCCAGCAGCGTAGAGGGACAGGGCCGGGCTGAAGCTTTCTTT
TRBJ1-2,-,-,TRBV6-5,CASSYEQGSYGYTF,TGTGCCAGCAGTTATGAACAGGGTAGCTATGGCTACACCTTC
TRBJ1-2,-,-,TRBV19,CASSITGDYGYTF,TGTGCCAGTAGTATAACCGGGGACTATGGCTACACCTTC
TRBJ2-3,few,TRBD2,TRBV5-1,CASSITAGVRTDTQYF,TGCGCCAGCAGCATTACAGCGGGAGTTAGGACAGATACGCAGTATTTT
TRBJ2-3,-,TRBD2,TRBV7-9,CATGVAGGGGTDTQYF,TGTGCCACCGGGGTAGCGGGGGGTGGCGGCACAGATACGCAGTATTTT
TRBJ2-1,-,TRBD1,TRBV5-1,CASSYRGDEQFF,TGCGCCAGCAGCTACAGGGGTGATGAGCAGTTCTTC
TRBJ2-7,-,TRBD1,TRBV3-1/TRBV3-2,CASSLGDRETEQYF,TGTGCCAGCAGCTTGGGAGACAGGGAGACCGAGCAGTACTTC
TRBJ2-7,-,-,TRBV6-5,CASRRLAEGGEQYF,TGTGCCAGCAGACGTCTAGCGGAGGGGGGGGAGCAGTACTTC
TRBJ1-6,-,TRBD1,TRBV3-1/TRBV3-2,CASSQEVGTALLHF,TGTGCCAGCAGCCAAGAAGTCGGGACAGCTCTGCTCCACTTT
TRBJ2-2,-,TRBD2,TRBV2,CASSASGRWGTGELFF,TGTGCCAGCAGTGCTAGCGGGAGGTGGGGGACCGGGGAGCTGTTTTTT
TRBJ1-2,-,-,TRBV7-2,CASSPGVQSYGYTF,TGTGCCAGCAGCCCGGGGGTGCAGAGCTATGGCTACACCTTC
TRBJ1-5,-,-,TRBV6-1,CASSDQGGWHQPQHF,TGTGCCAGCAGTGACCAAGGGGGTTGGCATCAGCCCCAGCATTTT
TRBJ1-5,-,TRBD1,TRBV7-2,CASSLTGGLGQPQHF,TGTGCCAGCAGCTTAACAGGGGGCCTTGGTCAGCCCCAGCATTTT
TRBJ2-5,-,-,TRBV5-6,CASSLREMGGETQYF,TGTGCCAGCAGCTTGCGGGAAATGGGGGGTGAGACCCAGTACTTC
TRBJ2-5,-,TRBD1,TRBV19,CASNAGTGGRGPPVETQYF,TGTGCCAGTAATGCAGGGACAGGGGGCCGGGGGCCGCCGGTAGAGACCCAGTACTTC
TRBJ1-6,-,-,TRBV10-3,CAISDPTVYNSPLHF,TGTGCCATCAGTGATCCGACAGTCTATAATTCACCCCTCCACTTT
TRBJ1-2,-,TRBD1,TRBV9,CASPNSLDRDYGYTF,TGTGCCAGCCCCAACTCTTTGGACAGGGACTATGGCTACACCTTC